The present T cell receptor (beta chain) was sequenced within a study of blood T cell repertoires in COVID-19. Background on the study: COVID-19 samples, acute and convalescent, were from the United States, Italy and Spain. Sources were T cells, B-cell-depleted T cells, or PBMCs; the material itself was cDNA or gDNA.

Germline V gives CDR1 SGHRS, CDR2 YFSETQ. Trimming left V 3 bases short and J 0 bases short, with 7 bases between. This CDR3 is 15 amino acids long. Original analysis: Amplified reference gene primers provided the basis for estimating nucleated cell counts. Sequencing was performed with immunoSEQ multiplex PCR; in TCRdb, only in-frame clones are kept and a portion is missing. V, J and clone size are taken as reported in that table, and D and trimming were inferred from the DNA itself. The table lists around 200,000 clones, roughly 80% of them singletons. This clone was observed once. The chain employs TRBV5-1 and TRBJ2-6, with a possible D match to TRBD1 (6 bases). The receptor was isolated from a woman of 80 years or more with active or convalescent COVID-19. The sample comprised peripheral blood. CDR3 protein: CASSSGASGANVLTF. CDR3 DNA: TGCGCCAGCAGCTCAGGGGCCTCTGGGGCCAACGTCCTGACTTTC.